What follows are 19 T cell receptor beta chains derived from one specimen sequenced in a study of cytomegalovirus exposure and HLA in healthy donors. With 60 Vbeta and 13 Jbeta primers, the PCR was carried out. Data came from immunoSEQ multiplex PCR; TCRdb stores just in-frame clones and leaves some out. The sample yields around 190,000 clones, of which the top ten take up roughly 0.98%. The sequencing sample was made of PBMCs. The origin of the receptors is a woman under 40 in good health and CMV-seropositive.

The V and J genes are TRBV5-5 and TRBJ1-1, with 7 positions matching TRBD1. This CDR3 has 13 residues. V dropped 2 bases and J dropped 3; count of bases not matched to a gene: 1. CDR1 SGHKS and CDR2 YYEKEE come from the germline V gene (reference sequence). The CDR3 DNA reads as TGTGCCAGCAGCTTCACAGGGGACACTGAAGCTTTCTTT. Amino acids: CASSFTGDTEAFF.

The CDR3 nucleotides are TGTGCCATCAGTGGGCAGGGATCCTACGAGCAGTACTTC. Amino acids: CAISGQGSYEQYF. The chain is built from TRBV10-3 and TRBJ2-7, with D perhaps matching TRBD1 (5 bases). Trimming removed 4 bases at V and 1 base at J, with 8 bases between. Germline V CDR1 and CDR2: ENHRY, SYGVKD. The CDR3 is 13 residues long.

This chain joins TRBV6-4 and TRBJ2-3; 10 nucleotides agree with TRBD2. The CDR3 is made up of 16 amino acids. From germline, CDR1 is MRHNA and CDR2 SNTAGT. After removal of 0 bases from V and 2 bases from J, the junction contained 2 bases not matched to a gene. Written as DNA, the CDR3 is TGTGCCAGCAGTGACTCGGGGACTAGCGACACAGATACGCAGTATTTT. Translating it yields CASSDSGTSDTDTQYF.

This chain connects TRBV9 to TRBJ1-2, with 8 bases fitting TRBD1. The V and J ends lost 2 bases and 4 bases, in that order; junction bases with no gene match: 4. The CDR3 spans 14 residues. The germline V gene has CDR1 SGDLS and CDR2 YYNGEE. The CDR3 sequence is CASSVGQGGYGYTF. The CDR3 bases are TGTGCCAGCAGCGTCGGACAGGGAGGCTATGGCTACACCTTC.

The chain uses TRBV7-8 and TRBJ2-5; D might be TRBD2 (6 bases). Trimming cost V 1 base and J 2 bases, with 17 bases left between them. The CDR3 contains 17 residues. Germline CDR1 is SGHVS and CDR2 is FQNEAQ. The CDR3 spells CASSLGAGWVSQETQYF. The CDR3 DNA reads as TGTGCCAGCAGCTTAGGGGCGGGGTGGGTGTCTCAAGAGACCCAGTACTTC.

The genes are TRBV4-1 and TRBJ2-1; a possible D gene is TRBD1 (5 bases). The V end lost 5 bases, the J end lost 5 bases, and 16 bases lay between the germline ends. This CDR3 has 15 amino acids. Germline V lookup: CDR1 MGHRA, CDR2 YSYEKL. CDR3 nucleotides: TGCGCCAGCAGCACCTGGTCCAGGGATAACAATGAGCAGTTCTTC. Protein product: CASSTWSRDNNEQFF.

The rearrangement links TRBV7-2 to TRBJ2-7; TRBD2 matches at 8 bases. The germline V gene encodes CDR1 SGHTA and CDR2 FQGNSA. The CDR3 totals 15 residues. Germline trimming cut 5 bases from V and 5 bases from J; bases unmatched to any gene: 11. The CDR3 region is CASSPLTGGPNEQYF. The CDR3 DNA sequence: TGTGCCAGCAGCCCCCTCACGGGAGGGCCAAACGAGCAGTACTTC.

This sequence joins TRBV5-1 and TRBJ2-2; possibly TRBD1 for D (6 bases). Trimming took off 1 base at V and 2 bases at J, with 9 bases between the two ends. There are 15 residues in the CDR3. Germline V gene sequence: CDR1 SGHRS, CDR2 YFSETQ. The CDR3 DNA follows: TGCGCCAGCAGCTTGTTGGGACAAAACACCGGGGAGCTGTTTTTT. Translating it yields CASSLLGQNTGELFF.

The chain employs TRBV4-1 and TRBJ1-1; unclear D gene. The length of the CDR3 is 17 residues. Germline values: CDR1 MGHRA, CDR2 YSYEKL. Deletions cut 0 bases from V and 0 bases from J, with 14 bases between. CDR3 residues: CASSQDRAGVMNTEAFF. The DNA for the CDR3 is TGCGCCAGCAGCCAAGACCGGGCCGGGGTCATGAACACTGAAGCTTTCTTT.

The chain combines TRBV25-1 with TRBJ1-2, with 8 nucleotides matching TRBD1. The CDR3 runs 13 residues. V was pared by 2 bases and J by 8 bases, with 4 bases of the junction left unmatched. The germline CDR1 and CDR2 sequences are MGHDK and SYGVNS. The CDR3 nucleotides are TGTGCCAGCAGTGAACCCGACAGGGGCGGCTACACCTTC. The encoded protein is CASSEPDRGGYTF.

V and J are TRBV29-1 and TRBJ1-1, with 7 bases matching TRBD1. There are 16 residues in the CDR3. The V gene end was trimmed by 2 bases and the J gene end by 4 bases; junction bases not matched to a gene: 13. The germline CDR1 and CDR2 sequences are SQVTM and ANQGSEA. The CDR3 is CSVESYRGAESTEAFF. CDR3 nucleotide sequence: TGCAGCGTTGAAAGTTACAGGGGTGCTGAGAGCACTGAAGCTTTCTTT. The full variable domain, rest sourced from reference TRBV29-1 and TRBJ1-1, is SAVISQKPSRDICQRGTSLTIQCQVDSQVTMMFWYRQQPGQSLTLIATANQGSEATYESGFVIDKFPISRPNLTFSTLTVSNMSPEDSSIYLCSVESYRGAESTEAFFGQGTRLTVV.

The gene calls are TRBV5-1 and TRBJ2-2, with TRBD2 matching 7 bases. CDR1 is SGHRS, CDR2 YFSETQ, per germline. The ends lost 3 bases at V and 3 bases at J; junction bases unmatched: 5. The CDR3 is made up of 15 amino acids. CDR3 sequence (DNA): TGCGCCAGCAGCTCCGGGACTATGGACACCGGGGAGCTGTTTTTT. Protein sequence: CASSSGTMDTGELFF.

The CDR3 region is CASSGTGIYGQPQHF. The CDR3, as DNA: TGTGCCAGCAGTGGGACAGGGATTTACGGTCAGCCCCAGCATTTT. The rearrangement joins TRBV6-1 to TRBJ1-5; 8 bases are a match to TRBD1. V lost 4 bases to trimming and J lost 6 bases; unmatched junction nucleotides: 8. Germline CDR1 MNHNS, CDR2 SASEGT. There are 15 residues in the CDR3.

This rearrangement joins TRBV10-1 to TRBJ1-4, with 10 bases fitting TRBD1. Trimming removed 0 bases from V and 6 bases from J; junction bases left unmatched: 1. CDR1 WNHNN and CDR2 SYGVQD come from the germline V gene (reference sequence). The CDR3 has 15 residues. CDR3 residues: CASSESGTGDEKLFF. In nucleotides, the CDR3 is TGCGCCAGCAGTGAGTCCGGGACAGGGGATGAAAAACTGTTTTTT.

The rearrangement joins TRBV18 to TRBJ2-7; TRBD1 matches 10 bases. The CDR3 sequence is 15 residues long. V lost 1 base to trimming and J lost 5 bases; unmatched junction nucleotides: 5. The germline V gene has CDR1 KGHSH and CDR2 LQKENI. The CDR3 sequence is CASSPQRDRGNEQYF. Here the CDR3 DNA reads TGTGCCAGCTCACCACAGCGGGACAGGGGTAACGAGCAGTACTTC.

The CDR3 sequence: CASSLDRGDQPQHF. The CDR3 DNA reads TGTGCCAGCAGCCTCGACAGGGGGGATCAGCCCCAGCATTTT. The V and J genes are TRBV6-5 and TRBJ1-5; 9 bases fit TRBD1. V dropped 6 bases and J dropped 5; count of bases not matched to a gene: 5. CDR1 is MNHEY, CDR2 SVGAGI, per germline. The CDR3 is made up of 14 amino acids.

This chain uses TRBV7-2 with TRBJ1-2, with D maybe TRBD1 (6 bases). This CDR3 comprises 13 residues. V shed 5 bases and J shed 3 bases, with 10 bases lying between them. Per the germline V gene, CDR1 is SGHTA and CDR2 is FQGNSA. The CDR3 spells CASSRGADYGYTF. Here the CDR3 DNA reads TGTGCCAGCAGCCGGGGGGCGGACTATGGCTACACCTTC.

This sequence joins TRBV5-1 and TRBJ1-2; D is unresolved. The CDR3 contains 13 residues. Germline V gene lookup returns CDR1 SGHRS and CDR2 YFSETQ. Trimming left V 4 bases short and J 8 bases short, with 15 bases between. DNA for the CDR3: TGCGCCAGCAGCCGCACGGTAGCGGGGGGCTACACCTTC. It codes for CASSRTVAGGYTF.

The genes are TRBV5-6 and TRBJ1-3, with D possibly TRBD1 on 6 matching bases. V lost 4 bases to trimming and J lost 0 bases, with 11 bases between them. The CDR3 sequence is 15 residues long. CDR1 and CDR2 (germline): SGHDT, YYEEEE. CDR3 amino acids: CASSPDRYSGNTIYF. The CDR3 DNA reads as TGTGCCAGCAGCCCGGACAGATACTCTGGAAACACCATATATTTT.